Listed below are T cell receptor beta chains from one sample, sequenced in a study of shared clonotypes between healthy human individuals. The method was immunoSEQ multiplex PCR; TCRdb's version includes in-frame clones alone and lacks a portion of them. The repertoire consists of some 500,000 clones, with about 95% occurring once and the leading ten covering about 0.064%. The sample comprised naive CD4+ T cells sorted from blood. Every receptor here comes from a woman under 40 in good health. The CDR3 runs from the conserved cysteine through the conserved F or W. The D gene is left open where the match is weak.

d_call j_call v_call cdr3_nt cdr3_aa
TRBD2 TRBJ2-3 TRBV19 TGTGCCAGTAGTATTCTCGCGGGAGGGCCTGGTTTATCCGATACGCAGTATTTT CASSILAGGPGLSDTQYF
TRBD1 TRBJ2-7 TRBV28 TGTGCCAGCAGGAGACAGGGGGCTGACGAGCAGTACTTC CASRRQGADEQYF
TRBD1 TRBJ2-5 TRBV25-1 TGTGCCAGCAGCCGGACAGGGAGGACCCAGTACTTC CASSRTGRTQYF
TRBD1 TRBJ1-1 TRBV6-5 TGTGCCAGCAGTTACTCGGGACAGGGGCTTTCTGAAGCTTTCTTT CASSYSGQGLSEAFF
TRBD1 TRBJ1-5 TRBV10-3 TGTGCCATCAGTGAGGGTATAGGACAGGTTAATCAGCCCCAGCATTTT CAISEGIGQVNQPQHF
. TRBJ2-2 TRBV7-9 TGTGCCAGCAGTCCTTTGACAGTGCCTAGAGGGGAGCTGTTTTTT CASSPLTVPRGELFF
. TRBJ2-3 TRBV7-8 TGTGCCAGCAGCTTGCCCTCTACAGATACGCAGTATTTT CASSLPSTDTQYF
. TRBJ1-2 TRBV6-5 TGTGCCACTCGAGGGTCTCTGGCCTATGGCTACACCTTC CATRGSLAYGYTF
TRBD1 TRBJ2-7 TRBV5-1 TGCGCCAGCAGCTCACGACAGGGGGCCTACGAGCAGTACTTC CASSSRQGAYEQYF
TRBD1 TRBJ1-1 TRBV12-5 TGTGCTAGTGGTTTGGTCTCCAAAGACAGGGAGCAAATGAACACTGAAGCTTTCTTT CASGLVSKDREQMNTEAFF
. TRBJ2-5 TRBV18 TGTGCCAGCTCACCTCGACCCGAAGAGACCCAGTACTTC CASSPRPEETQYF
. TRBJ2-3 TRBV5-4 TGTGCCAGCAGCTGGAGGACAGGCACAGATACGCAGTATTTT CASSWRTGTDTQYF
. TRBJ2-7 TRBV6-1 TGTGCCAGCAGAGTGCGGGGACAGTTCTCCGAGCAGTACTTC CASRVRGQFSEQYF
. TRBJ2-5 TRBV28 TGTGCCAGCAGTTTACCGGCATTCCAAGAGACCCAGTACTTC CASSLPAFQETQYF
. TRBJ2-7 TRBV18 TGTGCCAGCTCACCACCGACCGGCGAGCAGTACTTC CASSPPTGEQYF
. TRBJ2-7 TRBV28 TGTGCCAGCAGTCTGGTAGGCGACTCCTACGAGCAGTACTTC CASSLVGDSYEQYF
TRBD2 TRBJ2-2 TRBV4-1 TGCGCCAGCAGCGACAGTCCGAGGAGCGGGGCGGGCGGGGAGCTGTTTTTT CASSDSPRSGAGGELFF
. TRBJ2-3 TRBV28 TGTGCCAGCAGTCCGGGACTCCAGCGCTACACAGATACGCAGTATTTT CASSPGLQRYTDTQYF
TRBD2 TRBJ2-2 TRBV7-2 TGTGCCAGCAGCTTAAGGCTGGGACTAGCGGGAGTAGGTACCGGGGAGCTGTTTTTT CASSLRLGLAGVGTGELFF
. TRBJ2-3 TRBV7-7 TGTGCCAGCAGCTCCGGACACCTAAACACAGATACGCAGTATTTT CASSSGHLNTDTQYF
. TRBJ1-2 TRBV2 TGTGCCAGCACCCAACAGGGTCCCAACTATGGCTACACCTTC CASTQQGPNYGYTF
. TRBJ2-1 TRBV5-1 TGCGCCAGCAGTCCAGAATCTTCTCACAATGAGCAGTTCTTC CASSPESSHNEQFF
. TRBJ1-5 TRBV6-5 TGTGCCAGCAGTTACTCAGGGGAGAGCAATCAGCCCCAGCATTTT CASSYSGESNQPQHF
. TRBJ2-7 TRBV30 TGTGCCTGGACCCGCCAGGGGACCTCCTACGAGCAGTACTTC CAWTRQGTSYEQYF
. TRBJ2-7 TRBV12-5 TGTGCTAGTGCCCCCACCTACGAGCAGTACTTC CASAPTYEQYF
. TRBJ1-4 TRBV28 TGTGCCAGCAGTTCCCATCCAGCGCGCTGGTGGTTTTTT CASSSHPARWWFF